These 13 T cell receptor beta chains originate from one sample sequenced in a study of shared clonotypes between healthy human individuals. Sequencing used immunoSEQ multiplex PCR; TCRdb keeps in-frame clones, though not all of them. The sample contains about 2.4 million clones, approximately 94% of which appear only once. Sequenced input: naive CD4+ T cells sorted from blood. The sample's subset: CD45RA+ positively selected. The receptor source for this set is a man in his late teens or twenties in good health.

The CDR3 sequence: CASSPRAGGYEQYF. The CDR3 DNA reads TGTGCCAGCAGCCCAAGGGCGGGAGGCTACGAGCAGTACTTC. The chain links TRBV11-2 to TRBJ2-7; 8 bases agree with TRBD2. The trim removed 5 bases at V and 3 bases at J, leaving 6 bases unmatched. Germline values: CDR1 SGHAT, CDR2 FQNNGV. The length of the CDR3 is 14 residues.

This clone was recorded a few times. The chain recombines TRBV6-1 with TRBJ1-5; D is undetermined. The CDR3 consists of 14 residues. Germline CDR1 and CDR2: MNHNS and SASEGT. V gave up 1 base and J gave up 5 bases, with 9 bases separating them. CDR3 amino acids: CASSEGGEDQPQHF. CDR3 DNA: TGTGCCAGCAGTGAAGGTGGAGAGGATCAGCCCCAGCATTTT.

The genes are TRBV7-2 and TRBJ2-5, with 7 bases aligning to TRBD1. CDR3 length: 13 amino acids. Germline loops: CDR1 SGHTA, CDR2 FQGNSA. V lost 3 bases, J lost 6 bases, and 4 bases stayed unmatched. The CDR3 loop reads CASSFDRVKTQYF. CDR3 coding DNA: TGTGCCAGCAGCTTTGACAGGGTAAAGACCCAGTACTTC.

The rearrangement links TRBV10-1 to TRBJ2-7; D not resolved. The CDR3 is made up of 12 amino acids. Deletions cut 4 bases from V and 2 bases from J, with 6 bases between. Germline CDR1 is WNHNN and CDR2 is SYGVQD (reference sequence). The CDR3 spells CASSGNTYEQYF. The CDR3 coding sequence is TGCGCCAGCAGTGGTAATACCTACGAGCAGTACTTC.

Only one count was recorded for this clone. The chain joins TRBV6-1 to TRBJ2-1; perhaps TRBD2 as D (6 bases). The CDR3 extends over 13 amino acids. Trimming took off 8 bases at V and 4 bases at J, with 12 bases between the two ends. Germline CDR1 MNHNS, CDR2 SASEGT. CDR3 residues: CASRDFNYNEQFF. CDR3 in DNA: TGTGCCAGCCGGGACTTCAATTACAATGAGCAGTTCTTC.

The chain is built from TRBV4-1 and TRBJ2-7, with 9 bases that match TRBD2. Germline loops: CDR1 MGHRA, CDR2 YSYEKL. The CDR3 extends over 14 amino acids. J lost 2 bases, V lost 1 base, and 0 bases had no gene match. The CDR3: CASSQVAGAYEQYF. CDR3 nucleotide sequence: TGCGCCAGCAGCCAAGTAGCGGGAGCCTACGAGCAGTACTTC.

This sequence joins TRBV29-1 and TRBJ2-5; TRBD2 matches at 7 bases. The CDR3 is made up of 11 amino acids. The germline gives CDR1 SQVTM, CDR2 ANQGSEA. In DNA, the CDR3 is TGCAGTGGGGGGGACCGATGGGAGCAGTACTTC. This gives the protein CSGGDRWEQYF.

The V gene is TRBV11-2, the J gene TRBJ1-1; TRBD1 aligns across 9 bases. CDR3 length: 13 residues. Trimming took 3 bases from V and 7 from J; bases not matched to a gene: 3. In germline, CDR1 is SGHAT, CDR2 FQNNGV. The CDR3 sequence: CASSFAGQGEAFF. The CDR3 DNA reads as TGTGCCAGCAGCTTCGCGGGACAGGGTGAAGCTTTCTTT. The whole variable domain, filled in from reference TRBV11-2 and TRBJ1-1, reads EAGVAQSPRYKIIEKRQSVAFWCNPISGHATLYWYQQILGQGPKLLIQFQNNGVVDDSQLPKDRFSAERLKGVDSTLKIQPAKLEDSAVYLCASSFAGQGEAFFGQGTRLTVV.

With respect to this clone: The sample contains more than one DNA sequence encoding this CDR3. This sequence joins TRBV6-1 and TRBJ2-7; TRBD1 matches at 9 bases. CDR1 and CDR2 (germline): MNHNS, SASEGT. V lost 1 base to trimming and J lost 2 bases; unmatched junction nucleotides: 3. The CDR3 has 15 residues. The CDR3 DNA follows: TGTGCCAGCAGTGAAGGGGGGACAGGGCCCTACGAGCAGTACTTC. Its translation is CASSEGGTGPYEQYF.

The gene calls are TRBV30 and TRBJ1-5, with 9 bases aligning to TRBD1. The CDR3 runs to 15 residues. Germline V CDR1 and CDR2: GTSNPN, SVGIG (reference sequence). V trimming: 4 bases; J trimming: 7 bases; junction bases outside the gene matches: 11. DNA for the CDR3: TGTGCCTGGACCGTCCAGGGACAGGGAGGGCAGCCCCAGCATTTT. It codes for CAWTVQGQGGQPQHF.

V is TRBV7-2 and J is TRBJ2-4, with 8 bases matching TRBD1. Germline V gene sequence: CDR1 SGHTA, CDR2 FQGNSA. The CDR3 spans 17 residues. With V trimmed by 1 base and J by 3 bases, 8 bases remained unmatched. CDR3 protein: CASSLETGVRGKNIQYF. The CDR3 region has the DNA TGTGCCAGCAGCTTAGAGACAGGGGTTAGAGGCAAAAACATTCAGTACTTC.

CDR3 residues: CASSIVGVTSGRYEQYF. The DNA of the CDR3 is TGTGCCAGTAGTATAGTAGGCGTAACTAGCGGGAGATACGAGCAGTACTTC. The gene calls are TRBV19 and TRBJ2-7; TRBD2 matches at 11 bases. The CDR3 consists of 17 residues. With V trimmed by 1 base and J by 4 bases, 9 bases remained unmatched. Germline assignment: CDR1 LNHDA and CDR2 SQIVND (reference sequence).

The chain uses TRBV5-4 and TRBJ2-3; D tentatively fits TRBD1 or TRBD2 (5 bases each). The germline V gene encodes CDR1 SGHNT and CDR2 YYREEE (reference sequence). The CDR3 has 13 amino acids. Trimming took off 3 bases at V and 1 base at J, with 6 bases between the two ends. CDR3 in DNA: TGTGCCAGCAGCTGGGACCGCACAGATACGCAGTATTTT. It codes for CASSWDRTDTQYF.